The 9 T cell receptor beta chains reported below all come from one sample, sequenced in a study of Ad26.COV2.S vaccination and SARS-CoV-2 variants. Sequencing used immunoSEQ multiplex PCR; TCRdb keeps in-frame clones, though not all of them. The data show around 300,000 clones, with 85% to 90% seen just once and around 5% held by the top ten. The treatment was: approximately 18 received Ad26.COV2.S at low or high dose, single or two shots; about 5 received placebo; per-sample allocation not given. The samples date from day 63 after the first vaccine or placebo injection. The sample here was peripheral blood, taken in a trial of Ad26.COV2.S vaccine versus placebo. These receptors were collected from a person aged 18-65 years who received the Ad26.COV2.S COVID-19 vaccine or a placebo.

The V gene is TRBV6-5, the J gene TRBJ1-3, with a tentative D call TRBD1 (5 bases). CDR1 is MNHEY, CDR2 SVGAGI, per germline. This CDR3 is 15 amino acids long. Trimming shortened V by 6 bases and J by 0 bases, and 12 bases separated the two germline ends. In nucleotides, the CDR3 is TGTGCCAGCAGGGCCGGGGGTCACTCTGGAAACACCATATATTTT. Translated, it gives CASRAGGHSGNTIYF.

The rearrangement uses TRBV4-2 and TRBJ1-3, with 7 bases fitting TRBD1. The germline CDR1 and CDR2 sequences are LGHNA and YNFKEQ. The length of the CDR3 is 17 residues. Unmatched junction bases numbered 9, after V lost 3 bases and J lost 1 base. CDR3 amino acids: CASSQGQYTVSGNTIYF. The CDR3 DNA reads as TGTGCCAGCAGCCAGGGACAGTATACCGTATCTGGAAACACCATATATTTT.

This clone was detected only once. The chain is built from TRBV7-2 and TRBJ1-4, with D uncertain. V was cut by 0 bases and J by 6 bases, with 8 bases left in between. Germline V gene lookup returns CDR1 SGHTA and CDR2 FQGNSA. The CDR3 consists of 14 residues. CDR3 region: CASSLAGHDEKLFF. The CDR3 DNA sequence: TGTGCCAGCAGCTTAGCAGGTCATGATGAAAAACTGTTTTTT.

The genes are TRBV4-2 and TRBJ2-5; D possibly matches TRBD1 or TRBD2 (5 bases each). Germline V gene data show CDR1 as LGHNA and CDR2 as YNFKEQ. With 0 bases removed from V and 5 bases from J, the gap between germline ends came to 13 bases. This CDR3 has 15 amino acids. The CDR3 DNA follows: TGTGCCAGCAGCCAAGATAATCGGGGCGGGGAGACCCAGTACTTC. Encoded protein: CASSQDNRGGETQYF.

This chain connects TRBV10-1 to TRBJ2-3; TRBD2 aligns across 8 bases. The V segment lost 0 bases and the J segment 12 bases; nucleotides outside the gene matches: 5. The CDR3 runs to 13 residues. The germline V gene has CDR1 WNHNN and CDR2 SYGVQD (reference sequence). CDR3 nucleotide sequence: TGCGCCAGCAGTGAGTCGGGGACTAGTCACCAGTATTTT. It yields the protein CASSESGTSHQYF.

The genes are TRBV28 and TRBJ2-5, with D hard to call. CDR3 length: 14 residues. The V gene lost 4 bases and the J gene lost 1 base, with 10 bases spanning the gap. Germline V gene sequence: CDR1 MDHEN, CDR2 SYDVKM. In DNA, the CDR3 is TGTGCCAGCAGTTCCCCCAGCCTCCAAGAGACCCAGTACTTC. Amino acids: CASSSPSLQETQYF.

The chain has TRBV18 and TRBJ2-7, with 14 bases fitting TRBD2. CDR3 length equals 15 residues. Germline V gene sequence: CDR1 KGHSH, CDR2 LQKENI. The V and J ends lost 3 bases and 7 bases, in that order; junction bases with no gene match: 5. For the CDR3, the DNA is TGTGCCAGCTCACCGACTAGCGGGGGGGCTAAGGAGCAGTACTTC. Its protein is CASSPTSGGAKEQYF.

The J gene is TRBJ2-1, the V gene TRBV19, with 8 bases identical to TRBD2. J gave up 6 bases and V 3 bases, and 7 bases lay outside the gene matches. The CDR3 spans 15 residues. Germline V gene sequence: CDR1 LNHDA, CDR2 SQIVND (reference sequence). CDR3 nucleotide sequence: TGTGCCAGTAGTATTATCGCGGGAGGTACCAATGAGCAGTTCTTC. Translating it yields CASSIIAGGTNEQFF. Using reference TRBV19 and TRBJ2-1 for the parts outside the CDR3, the full variable domain is DGGITQSPKYLFRKEGQNVTLSCEQNLNHDAMYWYRQDPGQGLRLIYYSQIVNDFQKGDIAEGYSVSREKKESFPLTVTSAQKNPTAFYLCASSIIAGGTNEQFFGPGTRLTVL.

This chain uses TRBV10-1 with TRBJ2-1; 9 bases are shared with TRBD1. The CDR3 covers 14 residues. The V segment lost 5 bases and the J segment 3 bases; nucleotides outside the gene matches: 2. Germline CDR1 WNHNN, CDR2 SYGVQD (reference sequence). In nucleotides, the CDR3 is TGCGCCAGCAGTAGGGACAGGGTCTACAATGAGCAGTTCTTC. Residues: CASSRDRVYNEQFF.